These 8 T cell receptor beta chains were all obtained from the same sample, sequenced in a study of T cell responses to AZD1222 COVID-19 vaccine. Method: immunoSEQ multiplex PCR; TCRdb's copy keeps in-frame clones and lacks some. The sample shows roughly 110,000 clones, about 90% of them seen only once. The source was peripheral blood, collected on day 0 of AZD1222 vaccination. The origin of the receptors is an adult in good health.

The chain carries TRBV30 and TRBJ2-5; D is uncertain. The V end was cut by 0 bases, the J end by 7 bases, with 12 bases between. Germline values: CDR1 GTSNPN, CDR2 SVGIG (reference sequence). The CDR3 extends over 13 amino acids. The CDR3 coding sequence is TGTGCCTGGAGTGTACGCAGCTCCGGGACCCAGTACTTC. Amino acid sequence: CAWSVRSSGTQYF.

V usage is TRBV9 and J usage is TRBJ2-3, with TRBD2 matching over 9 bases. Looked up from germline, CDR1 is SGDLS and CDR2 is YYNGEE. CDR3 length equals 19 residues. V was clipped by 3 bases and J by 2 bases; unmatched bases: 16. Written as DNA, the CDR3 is TGTGCCAGCAGCGCATCGTATGGGAGTAGCGGGAGTTACACAGATACGCAGTATTTT. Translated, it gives CASSASYGSSGSYTDTQYF.

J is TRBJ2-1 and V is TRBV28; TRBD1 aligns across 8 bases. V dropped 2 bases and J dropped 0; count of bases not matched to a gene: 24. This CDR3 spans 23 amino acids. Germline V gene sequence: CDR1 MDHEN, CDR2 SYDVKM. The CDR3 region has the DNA TGTGCCAGCAGTTTAAGGCCGGGACAGGCTCCTCTCATGGGGCCGAGCTCCTACAATGAGCAGTTCTTC. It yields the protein CASSLRPGQAPLMGPSSYNEQFF.

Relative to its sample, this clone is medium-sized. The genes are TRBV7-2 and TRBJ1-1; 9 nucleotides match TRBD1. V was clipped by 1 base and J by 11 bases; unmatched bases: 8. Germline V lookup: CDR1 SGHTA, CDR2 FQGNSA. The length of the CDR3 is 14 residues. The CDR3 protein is CASSLVKQGATAFF. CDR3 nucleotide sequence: TGTGCCAGCAGCTTAGTAAAACAGGGGGCGACGGCTTTCTTT.

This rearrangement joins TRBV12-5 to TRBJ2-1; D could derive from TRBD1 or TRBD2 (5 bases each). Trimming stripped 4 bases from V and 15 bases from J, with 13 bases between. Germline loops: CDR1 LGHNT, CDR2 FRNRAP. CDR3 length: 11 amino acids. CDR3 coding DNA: TGTGCTAGTGGTTCGGGGACGTCGGGGTTCTTC. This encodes CASGSGTSGFF. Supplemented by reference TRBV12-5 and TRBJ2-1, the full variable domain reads DARVTQTPRHKVTEMGQEVTMRCQPILGHNTVFWYRQTMMQGLELLAYFRNRAPLDDSGMPKDRFSAEMPDATLATLKIQPSEPRDSAVYFCASGSGTSGFFGPGTRLTVL.

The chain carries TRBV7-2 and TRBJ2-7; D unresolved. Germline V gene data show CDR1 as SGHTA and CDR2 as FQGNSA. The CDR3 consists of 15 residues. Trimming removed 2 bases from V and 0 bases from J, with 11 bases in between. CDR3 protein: CASSLYQASSYEQYF. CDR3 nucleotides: TGTGCCAGCAGCTTATACCAGGCTAGCTCCTACGAGCAGTACTTC.

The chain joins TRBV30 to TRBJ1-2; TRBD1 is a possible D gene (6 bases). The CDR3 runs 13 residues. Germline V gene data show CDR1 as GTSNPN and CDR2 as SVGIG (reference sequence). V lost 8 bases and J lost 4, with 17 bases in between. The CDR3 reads CAHNTGLGYGYTF. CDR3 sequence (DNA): TGTGCCCACAACACAGGGTTGGGCTATGGCTACACCTTC.

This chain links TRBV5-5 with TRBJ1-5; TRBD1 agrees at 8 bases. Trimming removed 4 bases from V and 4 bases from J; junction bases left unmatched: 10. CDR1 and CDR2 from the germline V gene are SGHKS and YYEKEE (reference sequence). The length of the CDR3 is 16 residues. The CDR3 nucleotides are TGTGCCAGCAGCCCTCAGGGGGCGCGGGGGAATCAGCCCCAGCATTTT. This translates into CASSPQGARGNQPQHF.